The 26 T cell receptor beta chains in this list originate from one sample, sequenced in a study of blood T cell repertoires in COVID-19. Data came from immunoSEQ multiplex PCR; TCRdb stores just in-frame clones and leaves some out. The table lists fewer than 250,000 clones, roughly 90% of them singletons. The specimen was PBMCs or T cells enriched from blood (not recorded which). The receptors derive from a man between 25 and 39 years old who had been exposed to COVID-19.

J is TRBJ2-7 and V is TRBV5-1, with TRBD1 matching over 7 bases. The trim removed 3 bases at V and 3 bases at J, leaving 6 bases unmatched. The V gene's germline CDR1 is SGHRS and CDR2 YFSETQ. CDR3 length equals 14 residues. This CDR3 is CASSWKGQDYEQYF. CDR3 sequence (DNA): TGCGCCAGCAGCTGGAAAGGACAGGACTACGAGCAGTACTTC.

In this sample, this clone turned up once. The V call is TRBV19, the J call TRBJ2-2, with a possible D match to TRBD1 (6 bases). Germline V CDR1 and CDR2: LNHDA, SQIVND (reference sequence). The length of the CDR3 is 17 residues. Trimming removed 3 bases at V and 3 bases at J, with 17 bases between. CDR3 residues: CASSIGGLQGDTGELFF. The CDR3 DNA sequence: TGTGCCAGTAGTATCGGAGGTTTACAGGGAGACACCGGGGAGCTGTTTTTT.

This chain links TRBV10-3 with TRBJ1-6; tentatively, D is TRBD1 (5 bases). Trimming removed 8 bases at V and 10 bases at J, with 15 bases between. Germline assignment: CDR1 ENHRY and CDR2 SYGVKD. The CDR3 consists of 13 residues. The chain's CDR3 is CAIGQGLYSPLHF. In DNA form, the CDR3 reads TGTGCCATCGGCCAGGGCTTGTACTCACCCCTCCACTTT.

The CDR3: CSVRGTDTGELFF. CDR3 DNA: TGCAGCGTCAGGGGTACCGACACCGGGGAGCTGTTTTTT. The chain uses TRBV29-1 and TRBJ2-2, with D possibly TRBD1 on 6 matching bases. Germline CDR1 is SQVTM and CDR2 is ANQGSEA. The CDR3 totals 13 residues. The V gene lost 6 bases and the J gene lost 3 bases, with 11 bases spanning the gap.

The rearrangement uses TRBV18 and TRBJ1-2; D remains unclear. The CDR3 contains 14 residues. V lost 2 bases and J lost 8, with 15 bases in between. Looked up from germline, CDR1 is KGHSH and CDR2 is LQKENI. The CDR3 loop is CASSPDIAGNGYTF. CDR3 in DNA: TGTGCCAGCTCACCAGATATCGCAGGAAACGGCTACACCTTC.

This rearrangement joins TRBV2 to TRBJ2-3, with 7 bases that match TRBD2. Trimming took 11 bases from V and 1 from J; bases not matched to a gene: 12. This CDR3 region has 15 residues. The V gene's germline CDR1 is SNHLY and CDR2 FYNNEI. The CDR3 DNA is TGTGCCGCGGGGGTGGGGGATCTTGGCACAGATACGCAGTATTTT. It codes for CAAGVGDLGTDTQYF.

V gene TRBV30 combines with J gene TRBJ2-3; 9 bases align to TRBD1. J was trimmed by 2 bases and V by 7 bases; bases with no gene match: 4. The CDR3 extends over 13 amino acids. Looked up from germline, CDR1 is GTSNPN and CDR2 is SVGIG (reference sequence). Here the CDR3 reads CASGTGITDTQYF. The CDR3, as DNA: TGTGCCTCCGGGACAGGGATCACAGATACGCAGTATTTT.

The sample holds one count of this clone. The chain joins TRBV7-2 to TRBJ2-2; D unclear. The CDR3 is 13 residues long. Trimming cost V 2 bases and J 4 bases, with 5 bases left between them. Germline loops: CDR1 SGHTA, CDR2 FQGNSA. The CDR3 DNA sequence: TGTGCCAGCAGCTTATCCAGCACCGGGGAGCTGTTTTTT. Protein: CASSLSSTGELFF.

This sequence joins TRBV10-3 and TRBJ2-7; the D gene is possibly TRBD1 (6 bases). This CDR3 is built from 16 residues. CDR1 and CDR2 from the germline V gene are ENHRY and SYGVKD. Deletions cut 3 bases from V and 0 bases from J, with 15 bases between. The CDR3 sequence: CAISEAGAEGSYEQYF. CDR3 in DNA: TGTGCCATCAGTGAAGCAGGGGCAGAGGGCTCCTACGAGCAGTACTTC.

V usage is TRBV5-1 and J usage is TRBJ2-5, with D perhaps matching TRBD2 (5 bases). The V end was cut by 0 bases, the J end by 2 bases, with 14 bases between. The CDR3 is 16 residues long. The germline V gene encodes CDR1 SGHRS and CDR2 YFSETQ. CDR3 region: CASSLVASLGQETQYF. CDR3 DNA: TGCGCCAGCAGCTTGGTGGCTAGCCTTGGGCAAGAGACCCAGTACTTC.

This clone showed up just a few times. The CDR3 region has the DNA TGTGCCAGCAGTCGGGGCTCCGGACAGGGGGCGCTGGTCACCGGGGAGCTGTTTTTT. This codes for CASSRGSGQGALVTGELFF. The chain couples TRBV6-6 to TRBJ2-2; 11 bases match TRBD1. Trimming took 5 bases from V and 4 from J; bases not matched to a gene: 15. Germline CDR1 MNHNY, CDR2 SVGAGI (reference sequence). The CDR3 sequence is 19 residues long.

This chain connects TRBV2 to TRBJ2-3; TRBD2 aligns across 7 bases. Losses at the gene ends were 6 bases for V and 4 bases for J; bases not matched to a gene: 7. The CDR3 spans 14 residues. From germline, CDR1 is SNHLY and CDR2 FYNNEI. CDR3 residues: CASRAFTSADTQYF. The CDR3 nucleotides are TGTGCCAGCAGGGCCTTCACTAGCGCAGATACGCAGTATTTT.

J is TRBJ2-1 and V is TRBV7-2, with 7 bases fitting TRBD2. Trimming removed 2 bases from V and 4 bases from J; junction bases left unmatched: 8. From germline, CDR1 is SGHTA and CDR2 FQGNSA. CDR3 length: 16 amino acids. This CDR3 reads CASSLPAGVPYNEQFF. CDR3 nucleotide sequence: TGTGCCAGCAGCTTACCCGCGGGGGTACCTTACAATGAGCAGTTCTTC.

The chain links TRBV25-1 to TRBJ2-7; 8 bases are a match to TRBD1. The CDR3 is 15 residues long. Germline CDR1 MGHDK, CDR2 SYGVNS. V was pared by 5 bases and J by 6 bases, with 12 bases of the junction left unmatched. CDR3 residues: CASSPLGDRSGEQYF. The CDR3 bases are TGTGCCAGCAGTCCACTAGGGGACAGGTCAGGCGAGCAGTACTTC.

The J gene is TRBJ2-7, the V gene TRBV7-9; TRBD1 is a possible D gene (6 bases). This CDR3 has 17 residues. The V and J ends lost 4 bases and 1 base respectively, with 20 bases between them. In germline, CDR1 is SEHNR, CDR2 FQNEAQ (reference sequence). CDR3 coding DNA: TGTGCCAGCAGCTACCCCTCATCCACAGGGCGGTCCTACGAGCAGTACTTC. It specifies CASSYPSSTGRSYEQYF.

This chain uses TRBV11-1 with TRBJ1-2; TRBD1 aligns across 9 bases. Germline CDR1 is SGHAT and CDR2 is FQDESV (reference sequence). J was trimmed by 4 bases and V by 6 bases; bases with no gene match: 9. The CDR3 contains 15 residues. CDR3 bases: TGTGCCAGCAGTTATCCGGGACAGGGACCCTATGGCTACACCTTC. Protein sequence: CASSYPGQGPYGYTF.

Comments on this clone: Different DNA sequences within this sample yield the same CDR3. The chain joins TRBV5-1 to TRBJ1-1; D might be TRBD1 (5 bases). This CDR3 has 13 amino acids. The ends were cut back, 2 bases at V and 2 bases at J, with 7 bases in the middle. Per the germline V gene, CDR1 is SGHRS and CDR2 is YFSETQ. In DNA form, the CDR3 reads TGCGCCAGCAGCTTAGGGGTAAACACTGAAGCTTTCTTT. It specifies CASSLGVNTEAFF. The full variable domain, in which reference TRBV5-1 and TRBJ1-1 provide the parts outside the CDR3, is KAGVTQTPRYLIKTRGQQVTLSCSPISGHRSVSWYQQTPGQGLQFLFEYFSETQRNKGNFPGRFSGRQFSNSRSEMNVSTLELGDSALYLCASSLGVNTEAFFGQGTRLTVV.

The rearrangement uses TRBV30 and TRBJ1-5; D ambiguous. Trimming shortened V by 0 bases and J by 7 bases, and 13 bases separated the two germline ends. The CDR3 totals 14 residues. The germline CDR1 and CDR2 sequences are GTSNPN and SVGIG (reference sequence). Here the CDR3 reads CAWSVRLLDQPQHF. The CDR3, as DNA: TGTGCCTGGAGTGTCAGGCTCCTCGACCAGCCCCAGCATTTT.

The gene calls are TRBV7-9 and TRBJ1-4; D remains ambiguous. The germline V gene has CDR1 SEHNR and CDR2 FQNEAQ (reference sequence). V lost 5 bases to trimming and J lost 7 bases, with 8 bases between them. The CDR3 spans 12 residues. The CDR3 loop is CASSPAAEKLFF. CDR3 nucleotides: TGTGCCAGCAGCCCCGCGGCTGAAAAACTGTTTTTT.

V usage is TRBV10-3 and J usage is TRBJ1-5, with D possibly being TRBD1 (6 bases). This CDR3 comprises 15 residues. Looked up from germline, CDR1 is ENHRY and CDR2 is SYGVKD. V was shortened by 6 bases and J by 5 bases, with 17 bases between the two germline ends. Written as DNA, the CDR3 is TGTGCCATCAGCGACCCCAGGGGCCCGGATCAGCCCCAGCATTTT. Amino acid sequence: CAISDPRGPDQPQHF.

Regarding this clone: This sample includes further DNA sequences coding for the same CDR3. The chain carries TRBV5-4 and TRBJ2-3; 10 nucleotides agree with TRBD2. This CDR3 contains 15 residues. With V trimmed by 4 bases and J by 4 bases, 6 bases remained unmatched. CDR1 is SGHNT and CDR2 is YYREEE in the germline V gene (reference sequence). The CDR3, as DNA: TGTGCCAGCAGCCCCAGCGGGGGGGCCGCAGATACGCAGTATTTT. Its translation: CASSPSGGAADTQYF.

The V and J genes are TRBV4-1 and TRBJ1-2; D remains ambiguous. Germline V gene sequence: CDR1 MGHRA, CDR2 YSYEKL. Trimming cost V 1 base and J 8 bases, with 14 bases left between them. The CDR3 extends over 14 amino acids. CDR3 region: CASSQVRREGGYTF. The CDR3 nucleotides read TGCGCCAGCAGCCAAGTGCGGCGGGAAGGGGGCTACACCTTC.

CDR3 DNA: TGTGCCGCCCAGGGGCAATCCCAAGAGACCCAGTACTTC. Translated: CAAQGQSQETQYF. The rearrangement joins TRBV15 to TRBJ2-5, with D possibly TRBD1 on 6 matching bases. V was trimmed by 11 bases and J by 1 base, leaving 14 bases between them. There are 13 residues in the CDR3. CDR1 LNHNV and CDR2 YYDKDF come from the germline V gene (reference sequence). Full variable domain (missing parts from reference TRBV15 and TRBJ2-5): DAMVIQNPRYQVTQFGKPVTLSCSQTLNHNVMYWYQQKSSQAPKLLFHYYDKDFNNEADTPDNFQSRRPNTSFCFLDIRSPGLGDTAMYLCAAQGQSQETQYFGPGTRLLVL.

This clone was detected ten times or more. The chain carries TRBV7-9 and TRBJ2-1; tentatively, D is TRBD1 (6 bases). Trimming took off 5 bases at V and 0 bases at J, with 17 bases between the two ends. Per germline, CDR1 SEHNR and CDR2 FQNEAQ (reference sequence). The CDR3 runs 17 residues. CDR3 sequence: CASSPRLDRLSYNEQFF. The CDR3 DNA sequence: TGTGCCAGCAGCCCTCGCCTTGACAGGCTCTCCTACAATGAGCAGTTCTTC. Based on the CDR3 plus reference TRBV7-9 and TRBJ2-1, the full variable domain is DTGVSQNPRHKITKRGQNVTFRCDPISEHNRLYWYRQTLGQGPEFLTYFQNEAQLEKSRLLSDRFSAERPKGSFSTLEIQRTEQGDSAMYLCASSPRLDRLSYNEQFFGPGTRLTVL.

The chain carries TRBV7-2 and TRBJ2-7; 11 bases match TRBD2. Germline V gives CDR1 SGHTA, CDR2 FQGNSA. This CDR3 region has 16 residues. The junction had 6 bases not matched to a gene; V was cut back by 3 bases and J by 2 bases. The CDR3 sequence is CASSFYISGGAYEQYF. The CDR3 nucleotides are TGTGCCAGCAGCTTTTATATTAGCGGGGGGGCCTACGAGCAGTACTTC.

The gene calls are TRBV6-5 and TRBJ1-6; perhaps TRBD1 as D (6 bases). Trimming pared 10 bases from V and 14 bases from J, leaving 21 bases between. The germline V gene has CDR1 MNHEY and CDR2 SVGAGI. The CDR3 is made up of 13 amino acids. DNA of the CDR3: TGTGCCACCCCGGGGGGGCCAATTGGGACCCTCCACTTT. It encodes CATPGGPIGTLHF.